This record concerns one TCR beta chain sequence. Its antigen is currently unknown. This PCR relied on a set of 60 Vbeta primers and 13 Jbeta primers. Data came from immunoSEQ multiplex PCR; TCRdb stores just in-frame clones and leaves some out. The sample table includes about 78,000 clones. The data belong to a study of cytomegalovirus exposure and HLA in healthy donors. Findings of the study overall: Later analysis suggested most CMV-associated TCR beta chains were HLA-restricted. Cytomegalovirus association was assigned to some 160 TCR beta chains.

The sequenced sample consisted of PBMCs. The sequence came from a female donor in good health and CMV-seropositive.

The CDR3 reads CASSLSSGFEQYF. CDR3 DNA: TGTGCCAGCAGCTTATCTAGCGGTTTCGAGCAGTACTTC. V gene TRBV11-2 combines with J gene TRBJ2-7, with TRBD2 identical over 7 bases. V lost 2 bases to trimming and J lost 6 bases; unmatched junction nucleotides: 4. There are 13 residues in the CDR3. Germline loops: CDR1 SGHAT, CDR2 FQNNGV.